A single sample is the source of the 19 T cell receptor beta chains below, sequenced in a study of cytomegalovirus exposure and HLA in healthy donors. It was with 60 Vbeta and 13 Jbeta primers that the PCR ran. The table came from immunoSEQ multiplex PCR; TCRdb's copy has only in-frame clones and leaves some out. The data contain more than 100,000 clones, about four fifths of them singletons. The sample taken for sequencing was PBMCs. These receptors were obtained from a female donor in good health and CMV-seropositive.

As DNA, the CDR3 is TGTGCCAGCTCACCACTTGGCGGGGCCAATCAGCCCCAGCATTTT. This translates into CASSPLGGANQPQHF. This sequence joins TRBV18 and TRBJ1-5; D might be TRBD1 (5 bases). V gave up 1 base and J gave up 3 bases, with 10 bases separating them. The CDR3 contains 15 residues. Looked up from germline, CDR1 is KGHSH and CDR2 is LQKENI.

There are a few counts of this clone. CDR3 loop: CASSLGATGGSTQYF. In DNA form, the CDR3 reads TGTGCCAGCAGCTTAGGGGCTACCGGGGGGTCGACCCAGTACTTC. The V gene is TRBV7-2, the J gene TRBJ2-5, with 7 nucleotides matching TRBD2. Germline CDR1 SGHTA, CDR2 FQGNSA. This CDR3 comprises 15 residues. V shed 1 base, J shed 7 bases, and the junction held 9 bases outside the gene matches.

The V and J genes are TRBV4-3 and TRBJ1-2; no clear D gene. This CDR3 has 16 residues. Trimming cost V 0 bases and J 0 bases, with 11 bases left between them. Germline CDR1 LGHNA, CDR2 YSLEER. The CDR3 spells CASSQDRAGTNYGYTF. In nucleotides, the CDR3 is TGCGCCAGCAGCCAAGACCGAGCGGGGACTAACTATGGCTACACCTTC.

The genes are TRBV7-9 and TRBJ1-4, with D perhaps matching TRBD1 (5 bases). The CDR3 is 15 residues long. The germline V gene encodes CDR1 SEHNR and CDR2 FQNEAQ (reference sequence). V was trimmed by 7 bases and J by 5 bases, leaving 17 bases between them. The CDR3 DNA sequence: TGTGCCAGCACCAAAGGAGTGGGGGGGAATGAAAAACTGTTTTTT. Its protein product is CASTKGVGGNEKLFF.

V usage is TRBV6-5 and J usage is TRBJ1-1; 9 positions agree with TRBD1. After removal of 5 bases from V and 5 bases from J, the junction contained 9 bases not matched to a gene. The CDR3 has 15 residues. Germline lookup yields CDR1 MNHEY and CDR2 SVGAGI. The CDR3 bases are TGTGCCAGCAGTCCCAGGACAGGGGAAAGGACTGAAGCTTTCTTT. This sequence encodes CASSPRTGERTEAFF.

As concerns this clone: The same CDR3 is also encoded by other DNA sequences in this sample. The rearrangement uses TRBV5-1 and TRBJ2-7; 9 bases fit TRBD2. CDR1 is SGHRS and CDR2 is YFSETQ in the germline V gene. This CDR3 is 13 amino acids long. V dropped 4 bases and J dropped 7; count of bases not matched to a gene: 6. CDR3 DNA: TGCGCCAGCAGCCCGGGGCTAGCGGGGGAGCAGTACTTC. As protein: CASSPGLAGEQYF.

This clone showed up just a few times. The chain couples TRBV7-6 to TRBJ1-4, with 9 bases lining up with TRBD1. The CDR3 consists of 17 residues. CDR1 and CDR2 from the germline V gene are SGHVS and FNYEAQ. The J segment lost 3 bases and the V segment lost 4 bases, leaving 9 bases of the junction unmatched. The CDR3 bases are TGTGCCAGCAGCTCGGAGGTGTGGGACAGGGCTAATGAAAAACTGTTTTTT. Translation: CASSSEVWDRANEKLFF.

The chain is built from TRBV29-1 and TRBJ1-1; 10 nucleotides match TRBD1. J gave up 3 bases and V 8 bases, and 15 bases lay outside the gene matches. Germline CDR1 is SQVTM and CDR2 is ANQGSEA. This CDR3 is 16 amino acids long. The CDR3 is CSTFSGTGAGYTEAFF. In nucleotides, the CDR3 is TGCAGCACATTTTCCGGGACAGGGGCCGGGTACACTGAAGCTTTCTTT.

Of note for this clone: The junction does not match germline at one end; this may be a read error. The rearrangement uses TRBV6-5 and TRBJ2-3, with TRBD1 matching 7 bases. The CDR3 has 15 residues. Germline V gene sequence: CDR1 MNHEY, CDR2 SVGAGI. In DNA form, the CDR3 reads TGTGCCAGCCGTTACCCGGGACAGACCACAGATACGCAGTATTTT. This gives the protein CASRYPGQTTDTQYF.

The chain has TRBV7-2 and TRBJ1-2, with D possibly matching TRBD1 (5 bases). Trimming left V 6 bases short and J 3 bases short, with 11 bases between. CDR1 and CDR2 (germline): SGHTA, FQGNSA. This CDR3 is 13 amino acids long. The CDR3 DNA is TGTGCCAGCAGGACACAGGAGTACTATGGCTACACCTTC. Its protein product is CASRTQEYYGYTF.

Worth noting for this clone: The sample holds other DNA sequences that translate to the same CDR3. This chain connects TRBV14 to TRBJ1-1; TRBD1 might be the D (5 bases). Germline CDR1 SGHDN, CDR2 FVKESK. V lost 4 bases and J lost 1, with 7 bases in between. The length of the CDR3 is 13 residues. CDR3 residues: CASSPTGNTEAFF. Here the CDR3 DNA reads TGTGCCAGCAGCCCTACAGGGAACACTGAAGCTTTCTTT.

V gene TRBV4-1 combines with J gene TRBJ1-4; D might be TRBD1 (6 bases). The ends were cut back, 8 bases at V and 1 base at J, with 11 bases in the middle. Germline V gene sequence: CDR1 MGHRA, CDR2 YSYEKL. This CDR3 is built from 14 residues. The CDR3 protein is CASSPGQTNEKLFF. The CDR3 nucleotides read TGCGCCAGCTCACCGGGACAAACTAATGAAAAACTGTTTTTT.

This clone was detected only a few times. The chain combines TRBV5-1 with TRBJ2-1; possibly TRBD1 for D (5 bases). V lost 4 bases and J 2 bases, leaving 10 bases between the germline ends. CDR3 size: 14 residues. In germline, CDR1 is SGHRS, CDR2 YFSETQ. CDR3 residues: CASSLDTTYNEQFF. The CDR3 bases are TGCGCCAGCAGCCTGGACACTACCTACAATGAGCAGTTCTTC. The full variable domain, completed using reference TRBV5-1 and TRBJ2-1, is KAGVTQTPRYLIKTRGQQVTLSCSPISGHRSVSWYQQTPGQGLQFLFEYFSETQRNKGNFPGRFSGRQFSNSRSEMNVSTLELGDSALYLCASSLDTTYNEQFFGPGTRLTVL.

CDR3 amino acids: CASSFNRGVYEQYF. CDR3 coding DNA: TGTGCCAGCAGCTTCAACAGGGGCGTCTACGAGCAGTACTTC. The chain couples TRBV6-5 to TRBJ2-7; 7 bases agree with TRBD1. The J segment lost 3 bases and the V segment lost 6 bases, leaving 8 bases of the junction unmatched. Germline lookup yields CDR1 MNHEY and CDR2 SVGAGI. The CDR3 has 14 residues.

As DNA, the CDR3 is TGTGCCATCAGTGGGCCAGGGGAGACCCAGTACTTC. It is translated as CAISGPGETQYF. V is TRBV10-3 and J is TRBJ2-5, with D maybe TRBD1 (5 bases). The CDR3 is made up of 12 amino acids. The germline V gene has CDR1 ENHRY and CDR2 SYGVKD. Trimming shortened V by 4 bases and J by 5 bases, and 8 bases separated the two germline ends.

The rearrangement uses TRBV5-4 and TRBJ2-1; weak D call: TRBD2 (5 bases). The CDR3 is 14 residues long. The germline gives CDR1 SGHNT, CDR2 YYREEE (reference sequence). V dropped 5 bases and J dropped 6 bases, with 15 bases sitting between them. The CDR3 here is CASRTQAEINEQFF. DNA of the CDR3: TGTGCCAGCAGGACTCAAGCGGAGATCAATGAGCAGTTCTTC.

The rearrangement links TRBV7-2 to TRBJ2-1, with 9 bases fitting TRBD2. The CDR3 extends over 15 amino acids. Germline V gene lookup returns CDR1 SGHTA and CDR2 FQGNSA. Trimming cost V 8 bases and J 8 bases; bases outside gene matches: 13. In DNA form, the CDR3 reads TGTGCCAGCGAGCTTCGGCTAGCGGGGTTGGATGAGCAGTTCTTC. Its translation is CASELRLAGLDEQFF.

This clone has only one observation. The gene calls are TRBV5-4 and TRBJ2-7; no reliable D call. The CDR3 extends over 14 amino acids. Trimming stripped 1 base from V and 5 bases from J, with 13 bases between. Germline CDR1 and CDR2: SGHNT and YYREEE (reference sequence). Here the CDR3 DNA reads TGTGCCAGCAGCTTGTCCGGTTCTTTTAACGAGCAGTACTTC. Its protein is CASSLSGSFNEQYF.

The chain joins TRBV7-8 to TRBJ2-5, with D unclear. Trimming cost V 5 bases and J 1 base, with 20 bases left between them. This CDR3 comprises 17 residues. Germline V CDR1 and CDR2: SGHVS, FQNEAQ. The CDR3 reads CASSPHRWRRSQETQYF. In nucleotides, the CDR3 is TGTGCCAGCAGCCCCCACCGATGGCGGCGCAGCCAAGAGACCCAGTACTTC.